The rows below give T cell receptor beta chains drawn from one sample of a study of blood T cell repertoires in COVID-19. Produced via immunoSEQ multiplex PCR; TCRdb's table is partial and in-frame only. The table has some 96,000 clones, 90% seen once; the top ten hold 1.7%. The specimen was peripheral blood. All receptors derive from a man aged 55 to 70 with acute or convalescent COVID-19. Both conserved end residues are part of each CDR3.

CDR3 protein | J gene | V gene
CAWSVSMNTEAFF | TRBJ1-1 | TRBV30
CASRTPSSGNTIYF | TRBJ1-3 | TRBV19
CASSSPYLGSPLHF | TRBJ1-6 | TRBV27
CASSAQGGGTEAFF | TRBJ1-1 | TRBV5-1
CASRFRGQPQHF | TRBJ1-5 | TRBV12-2
CASSRGQGALFCTF | TRBJ1-2 | TRBV2
CASSDRDRDSYEQYF | TRBJ2-7 | TRBV6-1
CASRGDSGNTIYF | TRBJ1-3 | TRBV28
CASSILERQGVTEAFF | TRBJ1-1 | TRBV19
CASSPTGDGETQYF | TRBJ2-5 | TRBV18
CASWAGGRGDGYTF | TRBJ1-2 | TRBV30
CALSRSGSTGELFF | TRBJ2-2 | TRBV10-3
CASRDNRGGGNQPQHF | TRBJ1-5 | TRBV2
CASSLAGSLNSPLHF | TRBJ1-6 | TRBV7-9
CASSELSGGIETQYF | TRBJ2-5 | TRBV6-1
CASNRWGGANGTEAFF | TRBJ1-1 | TRBV27
CASSFLQGAYNEKLFF | TRBJ1-4 | TRBV28
CASSQLSGPQHF | TRBJ1-5 | TRBV4-1
CAWSVEGYGYTF | TRBJ1-2 | TRBV30
CASSFGQGQNTEAFF | TRBJ1-1 | TRBV7-9
CASSFNAPSGVQNTEAFF | TRBJ1-1 | TRBV5-1
CASSPGGAQEKLFF | TRBJ1-4 | TRBV5-1
CASSLDRDSRYGYTF | TRBJ1-2 | TRBV7-9
CASSRGQGVKTGELFF | TRBJ2-2 | TRBV5-1
CASTRGERGRAGELFF | TRBJ2-2 | TRBV5-6
CASSLDSPNYGYTF | TRBJ1-2 | TRBV5-1
CAISERELNTEAFF | TRBJ1-1 | TRBV10-3
CASARDFNTGELFF | TRBJ2-2 | TRBV7-7
CASSHGQGFEAFF | TRBJ1-1 | TRBV5-1
CASSLSLGIRGGYTF | TRBJ1-2 | TRBV28
CASSFRQGDTGELFF | TRBJ2-2 | TRBV5-4
CASSQGPGQGDTEAFF | TRBJ1-1 | TRBV4-1
CASSPRTGVNTEAFF | TRBJ1-1 | TRBV11-2
CASIRDRISGANVLTF | TRBJ2-6 | TRBV2
CASSVLAGELFF | TRBJ2-2 | TRBV12-3/TRBV12-4
CASSYSGNSPLHF | TRBJ1-6 | TRBV6-6
CASSFPRGGYTF | TRBJ1-2 | TRBV5-6
CASRQGRILNQPQHF | TRBJ1-5 | TRBV6-5
CASSSTGRTTEAFF | TRBJ1-1 | TRBV28